Following are 16 T cell receptor beta chains from one sample sequenced in a study of shared clonotypes between healthy human individuals. Only in-frame clones appear in the TCRdb table, and some are missing; sequencing was by immunoSEQ multiplex PCR. In the table there are some 240,000 clones, 65% of which are singletons. Input material: memory CD4+ T cells sorted from blood. Subset here: CD45RA-negative fraction. The receptors were sampled from a man aged 30-40 years in good health.

This chain joins TRBV5-1 and TRBJ2-2; D possibly corresponds to TRBD2 (5 bases). V was trimmed by 6 bases and J by 3 bases, leaving 9 bases between them. The V gene's germline CDR1 is SGHRS and CDR2 YFSETQ. The CDR3 consists of 13 residues. In DNA, the CDR3 is TGCGCCAGCACGGACGGGGACACCGGGGAGCTGTTTTTT. Translating it yields CASTDGDTGELFF. The full variable domain, rest sourced from reference TRBV5-1 and TRBJ2-2, is KAGVTQTPRYLIKTRGQQVTLSCSPISGHRSVSWYQQTPGQGLQFLFEYFSETQRNKGNFPGRFSGRQFSNSRSEMNVSTLELGDSALYLCASTDGDTGELFFGEGSRLTVL.

The chain employs TRBV10-3 and TRBJ2-3; 9 positions agree with TRBD1. CDR1 ENHRY and CDR2 SYGVKD come from the germline V gene. Trimming took 3 bases from V and 4 from J; bases not matched to a gene: 5. This CDR3 is 15 amino acids long. CDR3 protein: CAISEGTGRADTQYF. CDR3 coding DNA: TGTGCCATCAGTGAAGGGACAGGGCGCGCAGATACGCAGTATTTT.

The V gene is TRBV19, the J gene TRBJ2-7, with TRBD1 identical over 9 bases. The V gene end was trimmed by 9 bases and the J gene end by 0 bases; junction bases not matched to a gene: 6. Germline loops: CDR1 LNHDA, CDR2 SQIVND (reference sequence). The CDR3 covers 14 residues. The CDR3 DNA is TGTGCCAGCGCCGGGACAGGGAACTCCTACGAGCAGTACTTC. This gives the protein CASAGTGNSYEQYF.

The chain links TRBV10-3 to TRBJ1-1; 7 bases line up with TRBD1. Germline lookup yields CDR1 ENHRY and CDR2 SYGVKD. The V segment lost 10 bases and the J segment 4 bases; nucleotides outside the gene matches: 15. The CDR3 loop spans 15 amino acids. The CDR3 DNA follows: TGTGCCACCCATCCGGCCCAGGGGGATGGCACTGAAGCTTTCTTT. As protein: CATHPAQGDGTEAFF.

Notes on this clone: The same CDR3 also results from other DNA sequences found in this sample. The V call is TRBV11-2, the J call TRBJ2-7; no definite D call. The CDR3 length is 12 residues. V lost 0 bases, J lost 4 bases, and 4 bases lay in between. Germline assignment: CDR1 SGHAT and CDR2 FQNNGV. CDR3 residues: CASSLDRYEQYF. The CDR3 DNA reads TGTGCCAGCAGCTTAGATAGATACGAGCAGTACTTC.

The J gene is TRBJ2-7, the V gene TRBV5-5; D remains ambiguous. The V end was cut by 4 bases, the J end by 0 bases, with 11 bases between. The CDR3 length is 14 residues. Germline CDR1 SGHKS, CDR2 YYEKEE (reference sequence). Written as DNA, the CDR3 is TGTGCCAGCAGCCTTCCAAGTGGCTCCTACGAGCAGTACTTC. Translation gives CASSLPSGSYEQYF. Complete variable domain (other parts from reference TRBV5-5 and TRBJ2-7): DAGVTQSPTHLIKTRGQQVTLRCSPISGHKSVSWYQQVLGQGPQFIFQYYEKEERGRGNFPDRFSARQFPNYSSELNVNALLLGDSALYLCASSLPSGSYEQYFGPGTRLTVT.

The chain couples TRBV11-2 to TRBJ1-1; D not resolved. The CDR3 contains 14 residues. Germline V gene data show CDR1 as SGHAT and CDR2 as FQNNGV. Trimming pared 1 base from V and 3 bases from J, leaving 9 bases between. CDR3 nucleotide sequence: TGTGCCAGCAGCTTAGGGGTGGGTGACACTGAAGCTTTCTTT. It yields the protein CASSLGVGDTEAFF.

This clone came up a few times. The rearrangement uses TRBV7-9 and TRBJ2-2; 8 nucleotides line up with TRBD2. From germline, CDR1 is SEHNR and CDR2 FQNEAQ (reference sequence). The CDR3 has 15 amino acids. V shed 3 bases, J shed 2 bases, and the junction held 2 bases outside the gene matches. The CDR3: CASSFAGGNTGELFF. The CDR3 DNA sequence: TGTGCCAGCAGCTTTGCGGGAGGAAACACCGGGGAGCTGTTTTTT. Full variable domain (missing parts from reference TRBV7-9 and TRBJ2-2): DTGVSQNPRHKITKRGQNVTFRCDPISEHNRLYWYRQTLGQGPEFLTYFQNEAQLEKSRLLSDRFSAERPKGSFSTLEIQRTEQGDSAMYLCASSFAGGNTGELFFGEGSRLTVL.

This clone was counted a few times. The same CDR3 can be traced to other DNA sequences in this sample. The J gene is TRBJ2-7, the V gene TRBV5-1; tentatively, D is TRBD2 (5 bases). This CDR3 contains 12 residues. Per germline, CDR1 SGHRS and CDR2 YFSETQ. V was trimmed by 5 bases and J by 4 bases, leaving 10 bases between them. The CDR3 region is CASSLSGYEQYF. The CDR3 nucleotides are TGCGCCAGCAGTCTCTCGGGATACGAGCAGTACTTC.

V usage is TRBV27 and J usage is TRBJ2-1; 13 nucleotides match TRBD2. Germline V gives CDR1 MNHEY, CDR2 SMNVEV (reference sequence). The CDR3 covers 16 residues. Unmatched junction bases numbered 11, after V lost 5 bases and J lost 10 bases. The CDR3 loop is CASSASGTSGILEQFF. The CDR3 region has the DNA TGTGCCAGCAGTGCTTCCGGGACTAGCGGGATATTAGAGCAGTTCTTC.

The chain carries TRBV18 and TRBJ2-7, with 10 bases identical to TRBD1. The ends lost 3 bases at V and 6 bases at J; junction bases unmatched: 11. The CDR3 sequence is 16 residues long. Germline lookup yields CDR1 KGHSH and CDR2 LQKENI. In DNA, the CDR3 is TGTGCCAGCTCACCGATGATGACAGGGGGCCAGTCCGAGCAGTACTTC. Its protein product is CASSPMMTGGQSEQYF.

The chain joins TRBV5-1 to TRBJ2-3; 7 nucleotides match TRBD2. This CDR3 is 15 amino acids long. Germline V lookup: CDR1 SGHRS, CDR2 YFSETQ. The junction had 13 bases not matched to a gene; V was cut back by 4 bases and J by 8 bases. CDR3 residues: CASSGGDFTAVTQYF. CDR3 nucleotide sequence: TGCGCCAGCAGCGGGGGGGACTTTACTGCGGTTACGCAGTATTTT.

J is TRBJ1-2 and V is TRBV7-2, with D possibly TRBD1 on 5 matching bases. This CDR3 region has 13 residues. In germline, CDR1 is SGHTA, CDR2 FQGNSA. Trimming pared 0 bases from V and 8 bases from J, leaving 10 bases between. The CDR3 DNA sequence: TGTGCCAGCAGCTTAGCGGGGGGTGGCGGCTACACCTTC. Its translation: CASSLAGGGGYTF.

This clone is labeled medium-sized. The chain uses TRBV16 and TRBJ1-2, with 9 bases matching TRBD1. Germline-derived CDR1 and CDR2 are KGHSY and FQNENV. The length of the CDR3 is 15 residues. V trimming: 2 bases; J trimming: 7 bases; junction bases outside the gene matches: 8. CDR3 in DNA: TGTGCCAGCAGCCAAACCGGGACAGGGTCCGGTGGCTACACCTTC. Protein product: CASSQTGTGSGGYTF. The full variable domain, with the rest looked up from reference TRBV16 and TRBJ1-2, is GEEVAQTPKHLVRGEGQKAKLYCAPIKGHSYVFWYQQVLKNEFKFLISFQNENVFDETGMPKERFSAKCLPNSPCSLEIQATKLEDSAVYFCASSQTGTGSGGYTFGSGTRLTVV.

This clone has only a few counts. The chain combines TRBV27 with TRBJ1-5, with a weak D call TRBD1 (6 bases). V gave up 8 bases and J gave up 2 bases, with 10 bases separating them. Germline V CDR1 and CDR2: MNHEY, SMNVEV (reference sequence). The CDR3 contains 13 residues. In DNA, the CDR3 is TGTGCCAGCGGACGACAGGGCAATCAGCCCCAGCATTTT. Amino acid sequence: CASGRQGNQPQHF.

The chain links TRBV2 to TRBJ2-5; the D is unclear. V lost 6 bases and J lost 3, with 8 bases in between. The CDR3 runs 12 residues. From germline, CDR1 is SNHLY and CDR2 FYNNEI. The CDR3 sequence: CASSSVKETQYF. CDR3 nucleotides: TGTGCCAGCAGCTCAGTTAAAGAGACCCAGTACTTC.